These 27 T cell receptor beta chains were all obtained from the same sample, sequenced in a study of blood T cell repertoires in COVID-19. Measured with immunoSEQ multiplex PCR; TCRdb has only the in-frame clones, and not every one. The sample consists of fewer than 300,000 clones, 81% of them appearing once. The sequencing input was peripheral blood. Receptors originate from an older woman with active or convalescent COVID-19.

This rearrangement joins TRBV10-2 to TRBJ2-4; D is perhaps TRBD2 (5 bases). Per the germline V gene, CDR1 is WSHSY and CDR2 is SAAADI. Trimming removed 8 bases from V and 5 bases from J, with 19 bases in between. The CDR3 has 15 amino acids. The CDR3 is CASRGLGGLENIQYF. The CDR3 DNA reads as TGCGCCAGCCGCGGACTCGGCGGTTTGGAAAACATTCAGTACTTC.

This chain connects TRBV6-5 to TRBJ1-5, with a possible D match to TRBD1 (5 bases). V was clipped by 6 bases and J by 6 bases, with 18 bases between them. The CDR3 length is 15 residues. CDR1 MNHEY and CDR2 SVGAGI come from the germline V gene. The CDR3 DNA is TGTGCCAGCAGCCCGGGGGGGGGAAGGCCTCAGCCCCAGCATTTT. This codes for CASSPGGGRPQPQHF.

This clone was seen ten or more times. The gene calls are TRBV19 and TRBJ2-5; D call uncertain. This CDR3 contains 13 residues. V was pared by 4 bases and J by 2 bases, with 8 bases between. Germline values: CDR1 LNHDA, CDR2 SQIVND (reference sequence). For the CDR3, the DNA is TGTGCCAGTAGTAAGTCTAGACAAGAGACCCAGTACTTC. Translation gives CASSKSRQETQYF.

V and J are TRBV6-5 and TRBJ2-2; maybe TRBD1 (5 bases). Per the germline V gene, CDR1 is MNHEY and CDR2 is SVGAGI. Trimming pared 6 bases from V and 3 bases from J, leaving 11 bases between. The CDR3 contains 14 residues. The DNA for the CDR3 is TGTGCCAGCAGGCCAACAGGTTACACCGGGGAGCTGTTTTTT. Its protein product is CASRPTGYTGELFF.

Worth noting for this clone: Other DNA sequences in the same sample also yield this CDR3. The CDR3 DNA follows: TGCAGTGCTAGTTCCGGTTACGAGCAGTACTTC. Translating it yields CSASSGYEQYF. The rearrangement links TRBV20-1 to TRBJ2-7; D gene uncertain. Germline-derived CDR1 and CDR2 are DFQATT and SNEGSKA (reference sequence). This CDR3 is built from 11 residues. Trimming pared 3 bases from V and 4 bases from J, leaving 7 bases between.

This chain connects TRBV9 to TRBJ1-4, with 7 bases identical to TRBD1. From germline, CDR1 is SGDLS and CDR2 YYNGEE. V lost 3 bases and J lost 6; bases outside the gene matches: 11. The CDR3 length is 16 residues. Written as DNA, the CDR3 is TGTGCCAGCAGCGCCTTTACAGGGGAACACGATGAAAAACTGTTTTTT. It translates to CASSAFTGEHDEKLFF.

This chain connects TRBV2 to TRBJ1-2; TRBD1 matches at 8 bases. This CDR3 has 13 residues. Germline trimming cut 6 bases from V and 6 bases from J; bases unmatched to any gene: 6. Germline V gene lookup returns CDR1 SNHLY and CDR2 FYNNEI. The CDR3 nucleotides read TGTGCCAGCAGGAGAGCAGGGGGCAATGGCTACACCTTC. Translating gives CASRRAGGNGYTF.

The V call is TRBV7-9, the J call TRBJ2-5, with D possibly matching TRBD2 (6 bases). Germline assignment: CDR1 SEHNR and CDR2 FQNEAQ (reference sequence). V lost 5 bases, J lost 7 bases, and 20 bases lay in between. This CDR3 spans 15 amino acids. The CDR3 DNA is TGTGCCAGCAGCAGGACACCCCGGGGGAACGGGACCCAGTACTTC. Its translation is CASSRTPRGNGTQYF. Looking up the rest from reference TRBV7-9 and TRBJ2-5 gives the full variable domain: DTGVSQNPRHKITKRGQNVTFRCDPISEHNRLYWYRQTLGQGPEFLTYFQNEAQLEKSRLLSDRFSAERPKGSFSTLEIQRTEQGDSAMYLCASSRTPRGNGTQYFGPGTRLLVL.

The chain is built from TRBV7-2 and TRBJ2-5; 8 bases are a match to TRBD2. Germline loops: CDR1 SGHTA, CDR2 FQGNSA. CDR3 length: 15 residues. J lost 5 bases, V lost 5 bases, and 10 bases had no gene match. CDR3 amino acids: CASSQNAGGRETQYF. CDR3 coding DNA: TGTGCCAGCAGCCAGAACGCGGGGGGCCGGGAGACCCAGTACTTC.

This clone was seen a few times. V usage is TRBV7-9 and J usage is TRBJ1-6, with 7 bases aligning to TRBD1. Germline CDR1 SEHNR, CDR2 FQNEAQ (reference sequence). The CDR3 contains 15 residues. The V gene end was trimmed by 5 bases and the J gene end by 6 bases; junction bases not matched to a gene: 7. CDR3 DNA sequence: TGTGCCAGCAGCCCTAGGGACAGCCTTAATTCACCCCTCCACTTT. This sequence encodes CASSPRDSLNSPLHF.

The chain carries TRBV4-2 and TRBJ1-2; D possibly corresponds to TRBD1 (6 bases). Trimming cost V 2 bases and J 8 bases, with 18 bases left between them. Germline V gene data show CDR1 as LGHNA and CDR2 as YNFKEQ. The CDR3 has 15 amino acids. The CDR3 sequence is CASSQSGGAQGGYTF. The CDR3, as DNA: TGTGCCAGCAGCCAATCTGGGGGGGCGCAGGGAGGCTACACCTTC.

V and J are TRBV6-5 and TRBJ1-2; TRBD1 agrees at 7 bases. Germline V gene lookup returns CDR1 MNHEY and CDR2 SVGAGI. The CDR3 consists of 12 residues. The junction had 7 bases not matched to a gene; V was cut back by 6 bases and J by 9 bases. The CDR3: CASRLNRGSYTF. The CDR3 region has the DNA TGTGCCAGCAGATTAAACAGGGGTAGCTACACCTTC.

The CDR3 nucleotides are TGTGCCAGCAGGCGACCGGGACAGATTTCCTACGAGCAGTACTTC. Its translation is CASRRPGQISYEQYF. This sequence joins TRBV3-1 (or the pseudogene TRBV3-2) and TRBJ2-7, with 7 bases that match TRBD1. The CDR3 extends over 15 amino acids. Germline V CDR1 and CDR2: LGHDT, YNNKEL (reference sequence). With V trimmed by 6 bases and J by 1 base, 9 bases remained unmatched.

The genes are TRBV10-2 and TRBJ2-1; TRBD1 agrees at 8 bases. CDR1 and CDR2 from the germline V gene are WSHSY and SAAADI. J lost 3 bases, V lost 9 bases, and 13 bases had no gene match. This CDR3 spans 16 amino acids. CDR3 in amino acids: CASSEIGQGFYNEQFF. Here the CDR3 DNA reads TGCGCCAGTTCAGAAATTGGACAGGGATTCTACAATGAGCAGTTCTTC.

V is TRBV5-1 and J is TRBJ2-1; TRBD2 aligns across 12 bases. Germline V CDR1 and CDR2: SGHRS, YFSETQ. The CDR3 consists of 18 residues. With V trimmed by 1 base and J by 0 bases, 5 bases remained unmatched. CDR3 loop: CASSLTSGGYSSYNEQFF. The DNA for the CDR3 is TGCGCCAGCAGCTTGACTAGCGGGGGGTATAGCTCCTACAATGAGCAGTTCTTC. Variable domain in full (rest from reference TRBV5-1 and TRBJ2-1): KAGVTQTPRYLIKTRGQQVTLSCSPISGHRSVSWYQQTPGQGLQFLFEYFSETQRNKGNFPGRFSGRQFSNSRSEMNVSTLELGDSALYLCASSLTSGGYSSYNEQFFGPGTRLTVL.

This chain connects TRBV9 to TRBJ1-1, with a possible D match to TRBD1 (6 bases). CDR1 and CDR2 (germline): SGDLS, YYNGEE. V lost 0 bases to trimming and J lost 1 base, with 7 bases between them. CDR3 length: 14 amino acids. Here the CDR3 DNA reads TGTGCCAGCAGCGTAGAGGACAGGAACACTGAAGCTTTCTTT. The encoded protein is CASSVEDRNTEAFF.

The rearrangement uses TRBV12-5 and TRBJ2-7; possibly TRBD1 for D (6 bases). Trimming removed 6 bases at V and 6 bases at J, with 15 bases between. The CDR3 loop spans 13 amino acids. The germline CDR1 and CDR2 sequences are LGHNT and FRNRAP. CDR3 sequence reads: CASGLDRHAEQYF. CDR3 sequence (DNA): TGTGCTAGTGGCCTAGACAGGCATGCCGAGCAGTACTTC.

The gene calls are TRBV19 and TRBJ2-7; D not resolved. This CDR3 has 14 residues. V was trimmed by 5 bases and J by 3 bases, leaving 14 bases between them. In germline, CDR1 is LNHDA, CDR2 SQIVND (reference sequence). CDR3: CASSQRLSDYEQYF. The CDR3 DNA sequence: TGTGCCAGTAGTCAAAGACTCAGCGACTACGAGCAGTACTTC.

The chain couples TRBV12-3 or TRBV12-4 to TRBJ1-1; 8 positions agree with TRBD1. V shed 2 bases and J 10 bases; nucleotides not matched to a gene: 6. The CDR3 has 13 amino acids. The CDR3 DNA reads as TGTGCCAGCAGTTTAAGGGCAGGGGGCGCAGCTTTCTTT. This translates into CASSLRAGGAAFF.

The chain uses TRBV29-1 and TRBJ2-7; D call uncertain. Germline CDR1 and CDR2: SQVTM and ANQGSEA. The CDR3 extends over 12 amino acids. Trimming cost V 8 bases and J 3 bases, with 14 bases left between them. The CDR3 sequence: CSISLSYYEQYF. CDR3 DNA: TGCAGCATCTCCCTTTCTTACTACGAGCAGTACTTC.

The chain uses TRBV15 and TRBJ1-2; D not certain. V dropped 2 bases and J dropped 10 bases, with 14 bases sitting between them. This CDR3 spans 13 amino acids. CDR1 and CDR2 (germline): LNHNV, YYDKDF (reference sequence). In nucleotides, the CDR3 is TGTGCCACCAGCAGAAACCCAGGAGGAGCCTACACCTTC. This codes for CATSRNPGGAYTF.

The chain is built from TRBV19 and TRBJ1-5, with D perhaps TRBD1 (6 bases). The germline gives CDR1 LNHDA, CDR2 SQIVND (reference sequence). CDR3 length: 13 amino acids. V gave up 8 bases and J gave up 6 bases, with 14 bases separating them. This CDR3 is CASRGGGGQPQHF. As DNA, the CDR3 is TGTGCCAGTCGCGGGGGGGGCGGTCAGCCCCAGCATTTT.

The chain uses TRBV6-5 and TRBJ1-6, with TRBD1 as a possible D gene (5 bases). The CDR3 spans 13 residues. CDR1 is MNHEY and CDR2 is SVGAGI in the germline V gene. V was clipped by 2 bases and J by 6 bases, with 5 bases between them. The CDR3 loop reads CASSYGANSPLHF. The CDR3 region has the DNA TGTGCCAGCAGTTACGGGGCTAATTCACCCCTCCACTTT.

The V and J genes are TRBV4-3 and TRBJ1-4, with D possibly matching TRBD1 (5 bases). CDR1 and CDR2 (germline): LGHNA, YSLEER. Trimming pared 1 base from V and 4 bases from J, leaving 16 bases between. The CDR3 covers 17 residues. CDR3 residues: CASSQVRVRTNNEKLFF. The CDR3 DNA follows: TGCGCCAGCAGCCAAGTCAGGGTGCGGACCAATAATGAAAAACTGTTTTTT.

The chain links TRBV7-6 to TRBJ1-2, with D tentatively TRBD1 (5 bases). Germline V gene lookup returns CDR1 SGHVS and CDR2 FNYEAQ. V lost 5 bases, J lost 1 base, and 23 bases lay in between. The CDR3 length is 18 residues. DNA of the CDR3: TGTGCCAGCAGCCCCACGATCTCAGGGCCGCCTAATAACTATGGCTACACCTTC. Amino acids: CASSPTISGPPNNYGYTF.

The chain joins TRBV6-6 to TRBJ2-4; TRBD2 matches 11 bases. The V gene end was trimmed by 6 bases and the J gene end by 1 base; junction bases not matched to a gene: 5. The CDR3 totals 16 residues. The germline V gene has CDR1 MNHNY and CDR2 SVGAGI (reference sequence). CDR3 sequence (DNA): TGTGCCAGCAGGGACTCTAGCGGGGGGGCCAAAAACATTCAGTACTTC. As protein: CASRDSSGGAKNIQYF.

This clone appeared once. The V gene is TRBV18, the J gene TRBJ1-2, with D tentatively TRBD1 (6 bases). Germline V gives CDR1 KGHSH, CDR2 LQKENI. CDR3 length: 13 amino acids. Trimming cost V 2 bases and J 5 bases, with 9 bases left between them. The CDR3 loop is CASSPNGQYGYTF. The CDR3 DNA sequence: TGTGCCAGCTCACCAAACGGACAGTATGGCTACACCTTC.